This paragraph reports one TCR beta chain. This specimen belongs to a study of radiotherapy plus CTLA-4 blockade in lung cancer. Assay: immunoSEQ multiplex PCR; the TCRdb copy retains only in-frame clones and omits some. The data contain roughly 45,000 clones, roughly 60% of them singletons. Germline V gene lookup returns CDR1 SNHLY and CDR2 FYNNEI. There are 12 residues in the CDR3. The V and J ends lost 7 bases and 6 bases respectively, with 13 bases between them. The V call is TRBV2, the J call TRBJ2-7; D is unclear. The clonotype comes from a human donor with non-small cell lung cancer who had a partial response to radiotherapy plus ipilimumab. The sequencing here drew on peripheral blood, taken from a patient treated with radiotherapy plus ipilimumab. This CDR3 reads CASNEWSSEQYF. The CDR3 region has the DNA TGTGCCAGCAACGAGTGGAGCAGCGAGCAGTACTTC.